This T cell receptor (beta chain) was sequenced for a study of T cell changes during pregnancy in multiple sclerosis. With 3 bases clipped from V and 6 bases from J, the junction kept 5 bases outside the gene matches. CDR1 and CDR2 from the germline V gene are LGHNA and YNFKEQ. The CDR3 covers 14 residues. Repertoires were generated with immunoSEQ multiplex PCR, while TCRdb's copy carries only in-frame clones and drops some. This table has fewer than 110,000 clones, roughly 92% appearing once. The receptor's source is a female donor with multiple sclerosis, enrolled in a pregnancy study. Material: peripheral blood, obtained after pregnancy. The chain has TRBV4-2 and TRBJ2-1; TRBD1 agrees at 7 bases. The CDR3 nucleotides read TGTGCCAGCAGCCAGGGGACAGTGGGCAATGAGCAGTTCTTC. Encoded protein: CASSQGTVGNEQFF.